Below, 29 T cell receptor beta chains from the same sample are listed, as sequenced in a study of blood T cell repertoires in COVID-19. The protocol was immunoSEQ multiplex PCR, while the TCRdb copy is restricted to in-frame clones and leaves out a portion. Of hundreds of thousands of clones detected, 75% to 90% appear once; the ten largest clones hold 0.9% to 1.1%. Sequenced input: PBMCs or T cells enriched from blood (not recorded which). The receptor set was obtained from a man aged 18-30 years who had recovered from COVID-19.

This rearrangement joins TRBV6-1 to TRBJ2-4; 10 bases map to TRBD1. With 4 bases clipped from V and 13 bases from J, the junction kept 16 bases outside the gene matches. The CDR3 contains 16 residues. Germline CDR1 reads MNHNS; CDR2 reads SASEGT. The CDR3 loop is CASSVSGTGASVRQYF. In DNA form, the CDR3 reads TGTGCCAGCAGTGTGTCTGGGACAGGGGCCTCGGTACGACAGTACTTC.

The chain couples TRBV7-9 to TRBJ2-5; 10 bases agree with TRBD1. Germline assignment: CDR1 SEHNR and CDR2 FQNEAQ (reference sequence). The CDR3 extends over 18 amino acids. The V segment lost 3 bases and the J segment 4 bases; nucleotides outside the gene matches: 14. This CDR3 is CASSLGDTGTGAGETQYF. The CDR3 nucleotides read TGTGCCAGCAGCTTGGGGGATACCGGGACAGGGGCGGGAGAGACCCAGTACTTC.

This clone was seen a handful of times. V and J are TRBV3-1 (or the pseudogene TRBV3-2) and TRBJ2-6; TRBD1 might be the D (6 bases). The CDR3 is 15 amino acids. With 4 bases removed from V and 1 base from J, the gap between germline ends came to 8 bases. Germline CDR1 is LGHDT and CDR2 is YNNKEL (reference sequence). CDR3 loop: CASSPTGSGANVLTF. As DNA, the CDR3 is TGTGCCAGCAGCCCGACAGGTTCTGGGGCCAACGTCCTGACTTTC.

This chain links TRBV12-2 with TRBJ1-1; the tabulated D call, TRBD1, remains unverified against the DNA. TRBV12-2 constitutes a pseudogene. This CDR3 is built from 19 residues. The CDR3 region is CASRLAPNPRQVTNTEAFF. Written as DNA, the CDR3 is TGTGCAAGTCGCTTAGCTCCCAACCCTCGACAGGTTACGAACACTGAAGCTTTCTTT.

The table lists this clone with a few counts. V is TRBV9 and J is TRBJ1-2; 8 bases line up with TRBD1. Per the germline V gene, CDR1 is SGDLS and CDR2 is YYNGEE. J lost 8 bases, V lost 0 bases, and 3 bases had no gene match. CDR3 length: 13 amino acids. The CDR3 DNA reads TGTGCCAGCAGCGTAGGTCAGGGGGCCGGCTACACCTTC. Translation: CASSVGQGAGYTF.

The chain links TRBV18 to TRBJ2-1; D is perhaps TRBD2 (6 bases). Germline V gene lookup returns CDR1 KGHSH and CDR2 LQKENI. V was clipped by 3 bases and J by 5 bases, with 14 bases between them. This CDR3 has 15 residues. This CDR3 is CASSPILRRDNEQFF. CDR3 sequence (DNA): TGTGCCAGCTCACCCATCCTACGGAGGGACAATGAGCAGTTCTTC.

In DNA form, the CDR3 reads TGTGCCACCTCCGCCTCAGGGGGCGCAGGCACAGATACGCAGTATTTT. Protein sequence: CATSASGGAGTDTQYF. This chain connects TRBV24-1 to TRBJ2-3; 8 nucleotides line up with TRBD1. Per the germline V gene, CDR1 is KGHDR and CDR2 is SFDVKD. V was pared by 9 bases and J by 1 base, with 11 bases of the junction left unmatched. The CDR3 runs 16 residues.

This clone was found a few times. The rearrangement uses TRBV6-5 and TRBJ1-1; 8 bases are shared with TRBD1. CDR1 is MNHEY and CDR2 is SVGAGI in the germline V gene. The J segment lost 0 bases and the V segment lost 8 bases, leaving 5 bases of the junction unmatched. The CDR3 has 14 residues. CDR3 nucleotides: TGTGCCAGCGGTACAGGGGGGATGAACACTGAAGCTTTCTTT. Translation: CASGTGGMNTEAFF.

The rearrangement joins TRBV5-6 to TRBJ2-7; 8 bases agree with TRBD1. V lost 2 bases, J lost 3 bases, and 7 bases stayed unmatched. There are 15 residues in the CDR3. The V gene's germline CDR1 is SGHDT and CDR2 YYEEEE. CDR3 sequence (DNA): TGTGCCAGCAGCTTACTGCCAGACAGGGGCTACGAGCAGTACTTC. Translation: CASSLLPDRGYEQYF.

The chain links TRBV7-8 to TRBJ2-7; D possibly corresponds to TRBD2 (6 bases). The V end lost 1 base, the J end lost 3 bases, and 13 bases lay between the germline ends. Germline V gives CDR1 SGHVS, CDR2 FQNEAQ. The CDR3 extends over 15 amino acids. CDR3 in amino acids: CASSLEPGRGYEQYF. The CDR3 DNA follows: TGTGCCAGCAGCTTAGAGCCCGGGCGGGGCTACGAGCAGTACTTC.

The V call is TRBV6-5, the J call TRBJ1-2; possible D gene TRBD1, 6 bases. The germline V and J ends were trimmed by 5 bases and 11 bases, with 21 bases remaining between them. This CDR3 has 14 amino acids. Germline CDR1 reads MNHEY; CDR2 reads SVGAGI. CDR3 loop: CASSRQDARSVYTF. For the CDR3, the DNA is TGTGCCAGCAGTCGACAGGACGCGAGATCAGTTTACACCTTC.

This clone was counted a single time. This rearrangement joins TRBV28 to TRBJ2-1, with 8 bases lining up with TRBD1. Germline loops: CDR1 MDHEN, CDR2 SYDVKM. V lost 6 bases to trimming and J lost 6 bases; unmatched junction nucleotides: 4. This CDR3 has 13 residues. CDR3 DNA: TGTGCCAGCAGGGGGGGACAGGTCAATGAGCAGTTCTTC. It codes for CASRGGQVNEQFF.

The rearrangement links TRBV19 to TRBJ2-3; no firm D call. This CDR3 is 14 amino acids long. Germline CDR1 is LNHDA and CDR2 is SQIVND (reference sequence). The V end was cut by 4 bases, the J end by 0 bases, with 8 bases between. The CDR3 bases are TGTGCCAGTAGTAGTATTTCTAGCACAGATACGCAGTATTTT. Residues: CASSSISSTDTQYF.

With regard to this clone: This specimen includes other DNA sequences encoding the same CDR3. J is TRBJ2-1 and V is TRBV19; 8 nucleotides line up with TRBD2. Germline-derived CDR1 and CDR2 are LNHDA and SQIVND (reference sequence). CDR3 length equals 15 residues. V trimming: 5 bases; J trimming: 2 bases; junction bases outside the gene matches: 5. The DNA of the CDR3 is TGTGCCAGTAGTCCCACTAGCGGAGCCTACAATGAGCAGTTCTTC. Translated: CASSPTSGAYNEQFF.

The chain recombines TRBV4-2 with TRBJ2-1; D ambiguous. The germline CDR1 and CDR2 sequences are LGHNA and YNFKEQ. This CDR3 contains 15 residues. V was clipped by 4 bases and J by 6 bases, with 16 bases between them. CDR3 sequence: CASSPPTLVVNEQFF. In nucleotides, the CDR3 is TGTGCCAGCAGCCCCCCGACTCTGGTGGTCAATGAGCAGTTCTTC.

J is TRBJ2-1 and V is TRBV14; TRBD2 matches at 12 bases. The CDR3 is made up of 15 amino acids. V lost 6 bases and J lost 4; bases outside the gene matches: 4. CDR1 is SGHDN and CDR2 is FVKESK in the germline V gene. The CDR3 coding sequence is TGTGCCAGCAGTCGGACTAGCGGGACGTACAATGAGCAGTTCTTC. It codes for CASSRTSGTYNEQFF.

The J gene is TRBJ2-7, the V gene TRBV27; weak D call: TRBD1 (6 bases). V dropped 9 bases and J dropped 4 bases, with 22 bases sitting between them. CDR3 length equals 15 residues. CDR1 is MNHEY, CDR2 SMNVEV, per germline (reference sequence). The CDR3 protein is CASSFRRDTKYEQYF. The DNA for the CDR3 is TGTGCCAGTTCTTTCCGCCGGGACACGAAATACGAGCAGTACTTC.

The V and J genes are TRBV5-4 and TRBJ1-2; TRBD1 matches 9 bases. The V segment lost 3 bases and the J segment 8 bases; nucleotides outside the gene matches: 5. The length of the CDR3 is 13 residues. Germline CDR1 and CDR2: SGHNT and YYREEE (reference sequence). CDR3 protein: CASSSETGGGYTF. CDR3 nucleotides: TGTGCCAGCAGCTCGGAGACAGGGGGAGGCTACACCTTC.

This clone occurred a few times. The V gene is TRBV6-5, the J gene TRBJ2-5, with TRBD2 matching over 11 bases. Trimming took 7 bases from V and 5 from J; bases not matched to a gene: 9. This CDR3 has 15 amino acids. CDR1 is MNHEY, CDR2 SVGAGI, per germline. The CDR3 DNA reads as TGTGCCAGCATGAGTACGACTAGCGGGGTTGAGACCCAGTACTTC. Translated, it gives CASMSTTSGVETQYF.

The chain joins TRBV21-1 to TRBJ2-1; TRBD2 is the table's D call and was not checked against the DNA. TRBV21-1 is deemed a pseudogene. The CDR3 consists of 15 residues. CDR3: CASSKVAAAYNEQFF. The CDR3 bases are TGTGCCAGCAGCAAAGTAGCAGCGGCCTACAATGAGCAGTTCTTC.

V gene TRBV6-4 combines with J gene TRBJ1-3; no firm D call. The length of the CDR3 is 17 residues. Trimming removed 4 bases at V and 0 bases at J, with 16 bases between. The germline CDR1 and CDR2 sequences are MRHNA and SNTAGT. CDR3 region: CASSVSAARLSGNTIYF. The CDR3 DNA sequence: TGTGCCAGCAGTGTCTCGGCAGCCCGACTCTCTGGAAACACCATATATTTT.

This chain connects TRBV7-8 to TRBJ2-5; tentatively, D is TRBD1 (5 bases). The V and J ends lost 5 bases and 2 bases respectively, with 12 bases between them. The germline gives CDR1 SGHVS, CDR2 FQNEAQ. The CDR3 runs 14 residues. The CDR3 nucleotides are TGTGCCAGCAGCCCACGACGGACACAAGAGACCCAGTACTTC. Amino acid sequence: CASSPRRTQETQYF.

This chain links TRBV18 with TRBJ2-3, with a weak D call TRBD2 (5 bases). CDR1 is KGHSH and CDR2 is LQKENI in the germline V gene. There are 16 residues in the CDR3. The V and J ends lost 3 bases and 0 bases respectively, with 13 bases between them. This CDR3 reads CASSPPTGGSTDTQYF. The CDR3 DNA reads as TGTGCCAGCTCACCCCCGACGGGCGGGAGCACAGATACGCAGTATTTT.

CDR3 nucleotide sequence: TGTGCCAGCAGCTGGGGGACAGAAGCGGGCTATGGCTACACCTTC. This encodes CASSWGTEAGYGYTF. The rearrangement uses TRBV5-6 and TRBJ1-2; 7 bases agree with TRBD1. The ends lost 3 bases at V and 4 bases at J; junction bases unmatched: 9. Germline CDR1 SGHDT, CDR2 YYEEEE. This CDR3 is built from 15 residues.

This chain links TRBV5-8 with TRBJ2-7; D is unresolved. CDR1 is SGHTS, CDR2 YDEGEE, per germline. CDR3 size: 15 residues. Trimming pared 8 bases from V and 2 bases from J, leaving 20 bases between. The CDR3 DNA reads TGTGCCAGTATCGAAGCCAGGCGACCGACCTACGAGCAGTACTTC. Protein: CASIEARRPTYEQYF.

This chain links TRBV3-1 (or the pseudogene TRBV3-2) with TRBJ2-2; D is ambiguous. This CDR3 region has 14 residues. Trimming removed 3 bases from V and 5 bases from J, with 10 bases in between. CDR1 is LGHDT, CDR2 YNNKEL, per germline (reference sequence). CDR3 loop: CASSQPPETGELFF. The CDR3 nucleotides are TGTGCCAGCAGCCAGCCCCCCGAGACCGGGGAGCTGTTTTTT.

The rearrangement joins TRBV7-9 to TRBJ1-1; D is uncertain. There are 10 residues in the CDR3. V was shortened by 10 bases and J by 8 bases, with 11 bases between the two germline ends. In germline, CDR1 is SEHNR, CDR2 FQNEAQ (reference sequence). CDR3: CATIEAEAFF. As DNA, the CDR3 is TGTGCCACCATTGAGGCGGAAGCTTTCTTT.

The rearrangement links TRBV27 to TRBJ1-6, with D tentatively TRBD1 (5 bases). Trimming took 7 bases from V and 3 from J, leaving 16 bases between them. CDR3 length equals 16 residues. The germline V gene has CDR1 MNHEY and CDR2 SMNVEV (reference sequence). The CDR3 coding sequence is TGTGCCAGCAAGAAGGAGGGAAGGGGCTATAATTCACCCCTCCACTTT. Protein product: CASKKEGRGYNSPLHF.

The chain recombines TRBV12-2 with TRBJ1-5. TRBV12-2 is a pseudogene locus. This CDR3 region has 17 residues. The CDR3 nucleotides are TGTGCAAGTCGCTTAGCGCACGGGGATGATAGCAATCAGCCCCAGCATTTT. Residues: CASRLAHGDDSNQPQHF.